Described below is a single T cell receptor beta chain sequence and its context. Its antigen is undetermined. Under the ViraFEST assay, PBMC were stimulated with viral peptide pools so that antigen-specific CD4+ T cells expanded. Sequencing was performed afterwards. When nine to ten days of culture had elapsed, CD4+ T cells were isolated. Of the BNT162b2 and mRNA-1273 vaccines, participants received two doses of one or the other. Testing of the vaccine recipients showed negative nucleocapsid antibodies and no prior SARS-CoV-2 infection. The culture medium for over 1.5 million PBMC per well included approximately 10 IU/ml IL-2 and 8.5 to 10 ug/ml peptides. Assay used: immunoSEQ multiplex PCR; TCRdb lists only in-frame clones, some missing. Seen here are around 65,000 clones, around four fifths observed once, and the top ten hold around 1.2%. The data are from a study of vaccination effects on CD4 cells after COVID-19. Study in general: Post-vaccine samples followed the second dose by a median of 72 days.

This clonotype was obtained from a human donor who received a COVID-19 vaccine. The input for sequencing was CD4+ T cells from PBMCs cultured with HCoV-229E spike peptides, taken after COVID-19 vaccination.

The CDR3 DNA is TGTGCCAGCAGCCCGGGCAGGGATGGTTCACCCCTCCACTTT. It is translated as CASSPGRDGSPLHF. V gene TRBV27 combines with J gene TRBJ1-6; possible D gene TRBD1, 5 bases. Between the trimmed V and J ends, which lost 6 bases and 9 bases, there was a span of 15 bases. The CDR3 consists of 14 residues. The germline V gene encodes CDR1 MNHEY and CDR2 SMNVEV (reference sequence).